One sample yielded the 9 T cell receptor beta chains listed below, sequenced in a study of cytomegalovirus exposure and HLA in healthy donors. The PCR made use of 60 Vbeta and 13 Jbeta primers. The assay was immunoSEQ multiplex PCR, and TCRdb's table has in-frame clones only and misses some. Of tens of thousands of clones in the sample, around 78% were seen once. Specimen: PBMCs. These receptors were obtained from a man aged 40-49 years in good health and CMV-seronegative.

The chain employs TRBV27 and TRBJ2-7, with 7 bases fitting TRBD2. Germline CDR1 and CDR2: MNHEY and SMNVEV (reference sequence). The CDR3 consists of 15 residues. V lost 2 bases to trimming and J lost 0 bases; unmatched junction nucleotides: 4. The DNA of the CDR3 is TGTGCCAGCAGTTTAACACTAGCGTACTCCTACGAGCAGTACTTC. Residues: CASSLTLAYSYEQYF.

The chain uses TRBV7-8 and TRBJ2-7; perhaps TRBD2 as D (6 bases). Germline V gene data show CDR1 as SGHVS and CDR2 as FQNEAQ. The CDR3 consists of 12 residues. Trimming took off 1 base at V and 7 bases at J, with 8 bases between the two ends. This CDR3 reads CASSLGTNEQYF. DNA for the CDR3: TGTGCCAGCAGCTTAGGGACTAATGAGCAGTACTTC.

The chain joins TRBV27 to TRBJ2-3; TRBD1 is a possible D gene (6 bases). Trimming took 7 bases from V and 0 from J, leaving 11 bases between them. This CDR3 contains 14 residues. The germline gives CDR1 MNHEY, CDR2 SMNVEV (reference sequence). This CDR3 is CASKKGGSTDTQYF. In nucleotides, the CDR3 is TGTGCCAGCAAGAAAGGGGGTAGCACAGATACGCAGTATTTT.

Details on this clone: One junction end does not reproduce the germline sequence, and a read error may be involved. The chain joins TRBV7-9 to TRBJ1-1; the D is unclear. Germline assignment: CDR1 SEHNR and CDR2 FQNEAQ (reference sequence). The CDR3 extends over 12 amino acids. The CDR3 DNA reads as TGTTCCAGCAGCCCCTCGAACACTGAAGCTTTCTTT. It yields the protein CSSSPSNTEAFF.

This clone was found a few times. The chain joins TRBV13 to TRBJ2-4; 7 positions agree with TRBD1. The ends lost 0 bases at V and 1 base at J; junction bases unmatched: 0. Germline V lookup: CDR1 PRHDT, CDR2 FYEKMQ (reference sequence). The CDR3 spans 15 residues. CDR3 sequence (DNA): TGTGCCAGCAGCTTAGGACAGGGGGCCAAAAACATTCAGTACTTC. Its protein is CASSLGQGAKNIQYF.

This clone has just a few counts. The chain carries TRBV7-2 and TRBJ2-7, with TRBD2 identical over 8 bases. CDR1 and CDR2 (germline): SGHTA, FQGNSA. This CDR3 contains 15 residues. V trimming: 5 bases; J trimming: 5 bases; junction bases outside the gene matches: 11. CDR3 nucleotide sequence: TGTGCCAGCAGCACCCGGTCTAGCGGGTTCAACGAGCAGTACTTC. Translating gives CASSTRSSGFNEQYF.

The V gene is TRBV28, the J gene TRBJ1-2; 7 nucleotides agree with TRBD1. The CDR3 consists of 14 residues. Losses at the gene ends were 5 bases for V and 13 bases for J; bases not matched to a gene: 16. Per germline, CDR1 MDHEN and CDR2 SYDVKM. This CDR3 reads CASSTGDRVPFCTF. The CDR3 DNA is TGTGCCAGCAGTACCGGAGACAGGGTACCGTTCTGCACCTTC.

CDR3 nucleotide sequence: TGTGCCAGCAGCAAAGGACAGCAAGAGACCCAGTACTTC. The encoded protein is CASSKGQQETQYF. The rearrangement uses TRBV5-4 and TRBJ2-5, with D possibly matching TRBD1 (6 bases). The CDR3 contains 13 residues. The germline V gene encodes CDR1 SGHNT and CDR2 YYREEE (reference sequence). V lost 4 bases and J 2 bases, leaving 9 bases between the germline ends.

The sample holds one count of this clone. The gene calls are TRBV5-4 and TRBJ2-7; 9 bases are shared with TRBD1. Unmatched junction bases numbered 9, after V lost 4 bases and J lost 4 bases. The CDR3 is made up of 15 amino acids. CDR1 and CDR2 (germline): SGHNT, YYREEE (reference sequence). In DNA form, the CDR3 reads TGTGCCAGCAGCCCTACAGGGGGCGGCTTGTACGAGCAGTACTTC. Amino acids: CASSPTGGGLYEQYF.